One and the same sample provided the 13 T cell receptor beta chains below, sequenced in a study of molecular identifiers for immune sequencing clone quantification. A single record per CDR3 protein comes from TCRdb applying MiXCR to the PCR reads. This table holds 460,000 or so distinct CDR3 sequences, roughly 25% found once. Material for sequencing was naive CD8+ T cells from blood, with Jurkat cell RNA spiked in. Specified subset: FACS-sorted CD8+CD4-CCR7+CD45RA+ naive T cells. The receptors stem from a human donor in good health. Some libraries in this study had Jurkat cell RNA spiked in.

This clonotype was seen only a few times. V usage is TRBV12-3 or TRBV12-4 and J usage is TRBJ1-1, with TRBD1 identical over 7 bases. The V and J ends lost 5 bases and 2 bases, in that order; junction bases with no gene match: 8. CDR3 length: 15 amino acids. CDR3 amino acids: CASSQDRATNTEAFF. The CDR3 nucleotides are TGTGCCAGCAGTCAAGACAGGGCGACTAACACTGAAGCTTTCTTT.

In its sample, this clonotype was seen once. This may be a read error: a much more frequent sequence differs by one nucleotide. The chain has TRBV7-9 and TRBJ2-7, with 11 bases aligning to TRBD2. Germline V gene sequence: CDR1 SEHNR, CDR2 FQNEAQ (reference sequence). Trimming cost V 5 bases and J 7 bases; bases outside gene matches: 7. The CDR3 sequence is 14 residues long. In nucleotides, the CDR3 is TGTGCCAGCAGCGCGACTAGCGGGGCGTCGGAGCAGTACTTC. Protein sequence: CASSATSGASEQYF.

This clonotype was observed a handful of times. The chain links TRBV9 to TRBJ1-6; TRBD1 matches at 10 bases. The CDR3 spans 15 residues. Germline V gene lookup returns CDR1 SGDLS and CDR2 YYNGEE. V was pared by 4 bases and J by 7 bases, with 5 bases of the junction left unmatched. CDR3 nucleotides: TGTGCCAGCAGCCCGGGACAGGGGCACAATTCACCCCTCCACTTT. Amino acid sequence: CASSPGQGHNSPLHF.

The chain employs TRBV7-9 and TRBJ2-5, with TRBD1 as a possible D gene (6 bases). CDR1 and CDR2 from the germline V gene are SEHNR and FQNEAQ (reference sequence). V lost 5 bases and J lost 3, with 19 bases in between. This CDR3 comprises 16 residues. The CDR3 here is CASSDRWSPPEETQYF. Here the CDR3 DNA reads TGTGCCAGCAGCGACAGGTGGTCACCCCCCGAAGAGACCCAGTACTTC.

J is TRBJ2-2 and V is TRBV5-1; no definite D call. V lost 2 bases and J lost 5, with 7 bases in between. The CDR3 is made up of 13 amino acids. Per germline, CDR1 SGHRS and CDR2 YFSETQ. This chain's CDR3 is CASSFLSTGELFF. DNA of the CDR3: TGCGCCAGCAGCTTCTTAAGTACCGGGGAGCTGTTTTTT.

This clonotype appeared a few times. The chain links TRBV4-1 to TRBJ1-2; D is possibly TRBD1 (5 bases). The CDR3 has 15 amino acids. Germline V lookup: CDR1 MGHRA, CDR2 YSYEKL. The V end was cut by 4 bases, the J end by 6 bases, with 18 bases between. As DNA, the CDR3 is TGCGCCAGCAGCCTTCTACCCGGGGGGGTCGATGGCTACACCTTC. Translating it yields CASSLLPGGVDGYTF.

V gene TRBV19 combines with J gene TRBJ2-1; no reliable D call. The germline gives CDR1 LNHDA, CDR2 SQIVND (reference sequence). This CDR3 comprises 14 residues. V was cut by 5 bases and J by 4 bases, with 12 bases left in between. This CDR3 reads CASSVWIVYNEQFF. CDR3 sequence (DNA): TGTGCCAGTAGTGTCTGGATCGTATACAATGAGCAGTTCTTC. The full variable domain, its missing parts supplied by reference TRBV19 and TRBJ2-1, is DGGITQSPKYLFRKEGQNVTLSCEQNLNHDAMYWYRQDPGQGLRLIYYSQIVNDFQKGDIAEGYSVSREKKESFPLTVTSAQKNPTAFYLCASSVWIVYNEQFFGPGTRLTVL.

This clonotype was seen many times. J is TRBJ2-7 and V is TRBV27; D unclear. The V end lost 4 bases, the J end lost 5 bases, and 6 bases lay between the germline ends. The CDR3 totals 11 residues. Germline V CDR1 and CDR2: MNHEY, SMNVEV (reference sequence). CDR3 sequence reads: CASSSGHEQYF. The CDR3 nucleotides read TGTGCCAGCAGTTCCGGGCACGAGCAGTACTTC.

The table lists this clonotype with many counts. This chain's CDR3 is CASSLDWTAVGYTF. The CDR3 DNA sequence: TGTGCCAGCAGCTTGGATTGGACAGCTGTTGGCTACACCTTC. J is TRBJ1-2 and V is TRBV5-4; possibly TRBD1 for D (6 bases). CDR3 length equals 14 residues. V was shortened by 0 bases and J by 7 bases, with 13 bases between the two germline ends. CDR1 is SGHNT and CDR2 is YYREEE in the germline V gene (reference sequence).

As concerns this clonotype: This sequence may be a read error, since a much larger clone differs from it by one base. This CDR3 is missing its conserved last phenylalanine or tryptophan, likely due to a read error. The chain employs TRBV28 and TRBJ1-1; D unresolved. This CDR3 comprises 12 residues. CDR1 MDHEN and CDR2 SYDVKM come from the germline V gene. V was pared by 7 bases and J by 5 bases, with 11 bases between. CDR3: CASTLSKTEAFC. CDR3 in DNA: TGTGCCAGCACCTTGTCCAAAACTGAAGCTTTCTGT.

The CDR3 nucleotides read TGTGCCACCAGCAGAGGAGGGTACCATAATCAGCCCCAGCATTTT. It codes for CATSRGGYHNQPQHF. This rearrangement joins TRBV15 to TRBJ1-5; D unclear. Trimming cost V 1 base and J 4 bases, with 11 bases left between them. The CDR3 runs 15 residues. Germline CDR1 and CDR2: LNHNV and YYDKDF (reference sequence).

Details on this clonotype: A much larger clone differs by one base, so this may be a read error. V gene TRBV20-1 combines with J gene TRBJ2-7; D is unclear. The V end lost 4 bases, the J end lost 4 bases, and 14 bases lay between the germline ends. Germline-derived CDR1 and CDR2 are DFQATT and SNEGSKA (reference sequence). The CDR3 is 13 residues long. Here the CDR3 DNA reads TGCAGTGCTAAATCCCCGATGGGTTACGAGCAGTACTTC. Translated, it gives CSAKSPMGYEQYF.

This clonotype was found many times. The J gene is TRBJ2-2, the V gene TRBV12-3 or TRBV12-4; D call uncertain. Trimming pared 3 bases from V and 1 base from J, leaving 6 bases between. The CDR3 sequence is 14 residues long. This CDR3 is CASSLRLNTGELFF. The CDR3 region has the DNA TGTGCCAGCAGTTTGAGACTGAACACCGGGGAGCTGTTTTTT.